Listed below are T cell receptor beta chains from one sample, sequenced in a study of cytomegalovirus exposure and HLA in healthy donors. Only in-frame clones appear in the TCRdb table, and some are missing; sequencing was by immunoSEQ multiplex PCR. Among some 200,000 clones listed, around four fifths were seen once. Input material: PBMCs. Every receptor here comes from a woman between 40 and 55 years old in good health and CMV-seronegative. CDR3s include the opening cysteine and the closing phenylalanine or tryptophan. Each record gives: clone size, V gene, J gene, D gene, CDR3 DNA, CDR3 protein. A D gene is named only where the DNA matches it firmly. Some rows mark clone size as missing; the rest say once, few, many or name a class of expanded clone.

>-|TRBV7-9|TRBJ2-5|-
TGTGCCAGCAGACGGGGACTGGAGGAGCAGTACTTC
CASRRGLEEQYF
>-|TRBV28|TRBJ2-2|-
TGTGCCAGCATCAAGAACACCGGGGAGCTGTTTTTT
CASIKNTGELFF
>-|TRBV19|TRBJ2-7|-
TGTGCCAGTAGTCCTCCCGGGGAGAGACAGTACTTC
CASSPPGERQYF
>-|TRBV18|TRBJ1-6|TRBD1
TGTGCCAGCTCACCGGGGACAGGGCCAAGTCCACCCCTCCACTTT
CASSPGTGPSPPLHF
>once|TRBV5-1|TRBJ2-7|-
TGCGCCAGCAGCTTGCGGCAGGGAAACTACGAGCAGTACTTC
CASSLRQGNYEQYF
>few|TRBV6-1|TRBJ1-2|TRBD1
TGTGCCAGCAGTGAAAGGGGACAGGGGGCCGGGGGCTACACCTTC
CASSERGQGAGGYTF
>once|TRBV6-6|TRBJ2-2|-
TGTGCCAGCAGTTACGGCAGGGGAACCGGGGAGTTGTTTTTT
CASSYGRGTGELFF
>-|TRBV2|TRBJ1-6|-
TGTGCCAGCAAGAGGGACAATTTTAATTCACCCCTCCACTTT
CASKRDNFNSPLHF
>-|TRBV29-1|TRBJ2-7|-
TGCAGCGTTGAGGCCGGGGGGCCCAACGAGCAGTACTTC
CSVEAGGPNEQYF
>-|TRBV5-1|TRBJ2-7|-
TGCGCCAGCAGCTTGACAGTGCAGAAAGGCGAGCAGTACTTC
CASSLTVQKGEQYF
>-|TRBV5-1|TRBJ1-2|TRBD1
TGCGCCAGCAGCTTCTCAGACAGGGACTATGGCTACACCTTC
CASSFSDRDYGYTF
>once|TRBV9|TRBJ1-2|-
TGTGCCAGCAGCATCGGGACATTCTACACCTTC
CASSIGTFYTF